This T cell receptor beta chain was found in a study of shared clonotypes between healthy human individuals. Study summary: Every donor yielded three CD4 naive, three CD4 memory, two CD8 naive and one CD8 memory plate.

CDR3 size: 15 residues. The germline V gene has CDR1 MGHRA and CDR2 YSYEKL. J was trimmed by 10 bases and V by 1 base; bases with no gene match: 9. CD45RA-negative memory and CD45RA+ naive subsets were split from the CD4+ cells. Replicate PCRs run on sorted subsets employed around 200 ng DNA, 30,000 to 35,000 T cell genomes. Clones were sequenced by immunoSEQ multiplex PCR, and TCRdb holds only the in-frame ones, with some missing. The sample holds under 2,500,000 clones, approximately 96% seen once. With respect to this clone: Its antigen remains unidentified.

Overall study findings and caveats: Shared clonotypes: about 5.3% naive CD4, under 4% naive CD8, less than 2.5% memory CD4, 0.4% to 0.5% memory CD8.

The chain has TRBV4-1 and TRBJ2-1, with TRBD2 matching 8 bases. Sequences were obtained from naive CD4+ T cells sorted from blood. This sample's subset: CD45RA+ positively selected. The clonotype was recovered from a man younger than 35 in good health. The DNA for the CDR3 is TGCGCCAGCAGCCAAGGCCCCGGACTAGCTGGGGAGCAGTTCTTC. This codes for CASSQGPGLAGEQFF.